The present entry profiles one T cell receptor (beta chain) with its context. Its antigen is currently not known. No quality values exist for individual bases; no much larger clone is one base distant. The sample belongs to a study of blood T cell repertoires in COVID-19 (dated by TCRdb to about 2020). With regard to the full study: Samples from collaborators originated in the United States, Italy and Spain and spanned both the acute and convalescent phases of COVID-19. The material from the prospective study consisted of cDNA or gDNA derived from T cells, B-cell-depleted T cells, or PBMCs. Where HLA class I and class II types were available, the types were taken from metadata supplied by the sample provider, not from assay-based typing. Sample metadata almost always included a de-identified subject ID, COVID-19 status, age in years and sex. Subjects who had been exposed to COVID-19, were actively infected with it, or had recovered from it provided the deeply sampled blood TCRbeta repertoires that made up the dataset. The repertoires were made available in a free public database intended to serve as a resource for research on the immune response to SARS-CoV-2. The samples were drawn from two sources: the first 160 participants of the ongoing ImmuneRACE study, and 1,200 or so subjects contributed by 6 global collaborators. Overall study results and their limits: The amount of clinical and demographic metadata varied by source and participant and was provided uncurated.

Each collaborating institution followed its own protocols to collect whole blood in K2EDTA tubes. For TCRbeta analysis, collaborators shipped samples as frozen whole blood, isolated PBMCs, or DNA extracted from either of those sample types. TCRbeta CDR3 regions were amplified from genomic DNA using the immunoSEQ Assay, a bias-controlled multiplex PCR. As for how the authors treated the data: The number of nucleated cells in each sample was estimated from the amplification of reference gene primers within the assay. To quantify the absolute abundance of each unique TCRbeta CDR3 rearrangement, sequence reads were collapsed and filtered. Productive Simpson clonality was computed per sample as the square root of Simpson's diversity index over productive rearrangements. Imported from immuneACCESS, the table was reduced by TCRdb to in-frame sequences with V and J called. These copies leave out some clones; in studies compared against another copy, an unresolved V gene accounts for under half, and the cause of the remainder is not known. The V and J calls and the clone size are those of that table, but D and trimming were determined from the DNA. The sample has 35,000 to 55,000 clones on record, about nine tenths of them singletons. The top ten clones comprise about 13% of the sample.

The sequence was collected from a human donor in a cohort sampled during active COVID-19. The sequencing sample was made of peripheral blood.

The CDR3 reads CASSRGDRTDPTIYF. At the DNA level, the sequence is TGTGCCAGCAGCCGCGGGGACCGAACCGATCCCACCATATATTTT. This receptor chain uses TRBV3-1 (or the pseudogene TRBV3-2) and TRBJ1-3; TRBD1 could be the D gene, as 5 bases match. For CDR1 and CDR2, the germline V gene (reference sequence) lists LGHDT and YNNKEL. V is pared back by 4 bases and J by 9 bases, with 19 bases lying between the germline termini. Including cysteine and phenylalanine, the CDR3 has 15 amino acids. The sequence is cut down to CDR3 DNA, 45 bases in frame from base 1.